This TCR beta chain was captured by sequencing in a study of blood T cell repertoires in COVID-19. Study-wide background: Sites across the United States, Italy and Spain contributed samples from acute and convalescent COVID-19. PBMCs, B-cell-depleted T cells, or T cells were the source of the cDNA or gDNA that made up the material.

The germline gives CDR1 SGHRS, CDR2 YFSETQ. V was pared by 1 base and J by 9 bases, with 8 bases of the junction left unmatched. This CDR3 comprises 15 residues. Per the authors' pipeline: Reference gene primer amplification gave nucleated cell count estimates. Only in-frame clones appear in the TCRdb table, and some are missing; sequencing was by immunoSEQ multiplex PCR. The V and J calls and the clone size are those of that table, but D and trimming were determined from the DNA. Of over 85,000 clones in the sample, 84% were seen once. Sequenced material: peripheral blood. This chain uses TRBV5-1 with TRBJ2-1; TRBD2 agrees at 9 bases. The origin of this receptor is a human donor in a cohort sampled during active COVID-19. CDR3 region: CASSLFLAGSVEQFF. CDR3 nucleotide sequence: TGCGCCAGCAGCTTGTTCCTAGCGGGGTCGGTTGAGCAGTTCTTC.